This T cell receptor beta chain was profiled in a study of Graves' ophthalmopathy and Graves' hyperthyroidism. Study-wide context: The study drew peripheral blood at initial diagnosis, before any treatment.

The starting material, approximately 9.7 ml of fresh peripheral blood, provided the PBMCs. This clonotype occurred many times. Its antigen is unidentified. CDR3 regions of TCR beta were amplified from RNA transcripts. The library came from an HTBI-primed first-round RT-PCR and a second-round multiplex PCR. MiXCR, applied by TCRdb to the multiplex PCR reads, yields one record per CDR3 protein. The top ten hold 7% of the sample, which has hundreds of thousands of distinct CDR3 sequences, approximately 15% seen once. Study-wide points: Among thyroid clonotypes expanded above 0.001 frequency, most also appeared in blood.

The CDR3 is made up of 19 amino acids. J gave up 5 bases and V 4 bases, and 21 bases lay outside the gene matches. The germline V gene encodes CDR1 SGHTA and CDR2 FQGNSA. The receptor was isolated from a woman under 30 with stable Graves' hyperthyroidism. The sequenced material came from peripheral blood. This sequence joins TRBV7-2 and TRBJ2-7; 9 bases are a match to TRBD2. The CDR3, as DNA: TGTGCCAGCAGCTACGCGAGCACCACGAGGGGCGGGGGGGCCCACGAGCAGTACTTC. It encodes CASSYASTTRGGGAHEQYF.